One and the same sample provided the 29 T cell receptor beta chains below, sequenced in a study of T cells after yellow fever vaccination. TCRdb re-called the 5' RACE reads through MiXCR, storing one row per CDR3 protein. The table has approximately 180,000 distinct CDR3 sequences, approximately 6.2% seen once. The sequencing here drew on CD4+ T cells sorted from PBMCs, taken on the day of the first yellow fever vaccination. These receptors came from a man younger than 35 who received the YFV17D yellow fever vaccine.

This clonotype was counted a few times. The chain recombines TRBV7-2 with TRBJ2-6, with D perhaps matching TRBD1 (6 bases). From germline, CDR1 is SGHTA and CDR2 FQGNSA. CDR3 length: 15 residues. Trimming pared 3 bases from V and 2 bases from J, leaving 8 bases between. The DNA for the CDR3 is TGTGCCAGCAGCTTCCAGGGGACTGGGGCCAACGTCCTGACTTTC. This gives the protein CASSFQGTGANVLTF.

This sequence joins TRBV3-1 and TRBJ2-2, with 9 bases fitting TRBD2. The length of the CDR3 is 18 residues. The germline V gene encodes CDR1 LGHDT and CDR2 YNNKEL (reference sequence). CDR3 coding DNA: TGTACCTTCAGTGCCGCGACTTTGCGGGGGGGCCTCGGCGGGGAGCTGTTTTTT. It encodes CTFSAATLRGGLGGELFF. The full variable domain, completed using reference TRBV3-1 and TRBJ2-2, is DTAVSQTPKYLVTQMGNDKSIKCEQNLGHDTMYWYKQDSKKFLKIMFSYNNKELIINETVPNRFSPKSPDKAHLNLHINSLELGDSAVYFCTFSAATLRGGLGGELFFGEGSRLTVL.

The sample holds a few counts of this clonotype. V is TRBV5-1 and J is TRBJ2-5, with 8 bases matching TRBD2. The CDR3 extends over 13 amino acids. V gave up 4 bases and J gave up 4 bases; unmatched junction bases: 3. Looked up from germline, CDR1 is SGHRS and CDR2 is YFSETQ. The CDR3 here is CASSTGGGETQYF. Here the CDR3 DNA reads TGCGCCAGCAGCACGGGGGGGGGAGAGACCCAGTACTTC. Complete variable domain (other parts from reference TRBV5-1 and TRBJ2-5): KAGVTQTPRYLIKTRGQQVTLSCSPISGHRSVSWYQQTPGQGLQFLFEYFSETQRNKGNFPGRFSGRQFSNSRSEMNVSTLELGDSALYLCASSTGGGETQYFGPGTRLLVL.

By share, this clonotype ranks as medium-sized. At one end the junction does not follow the germline gene, possibly because of a read error. The chain carries TRBV5-1 and TRBJ2-3; D gene uncertain. CDR1 SGHRS and CDR2 YFSETQ come from the germline V gene. There are 13 residues in the CDR3. In nucleotides, the CDR3 is TGTGCCAGCAGCTTAGCTAGCACAGATACGCAGTATTTT. Protein: CASSLASTDTQYF.

In its sample, this clonotype was seen a few times. The chain is built from TRBV7-9 and TRBJ2-5; 7 nucleotides match TRBD1. The CDR3 is 16 amino acids. The V and J ends lost 3 bases and 5 bases, in that order; junction bases with no gene match: 12. Germline lookup yields CDR1 SEHNR and CDR2 FQNEAQ (reference sequence). The DNA of the CDR3 is TGTGCCAGCAGCTTTCTCGGCCAGGGGGTAGGGGAGACCCAGTACTTC. It specifies CASSFLGQGVGETQYF.

This clonotype appeared many times. V usage is TRBV5-1 and J usage is TRBJ2-5; no firm D call. Germline-derived CDR1 and CDR2 are SGHRS and YFSETQ. The germline V and J ends were trimmed by 0 bases and 2 bases, with 11 bases remaining between them. This CDR3 comprises 15 residues. CDR3 DNA: TGCGCCAGCAGCTTGGGGAGCTCCTATCAAGAGACCCAGTACTTC. Amino acid sequence: CASSLGSSYQETQYF.

This clonotype has a count of ten or more. J is TRBJ2-3 and V is TRBV7-2; D remains ambiguous. V lost 1 base and J lost 5, with 4 bases in between. The CDR3 runs to 12 residues. The germline CDR1 and CDR2 sequences are SGHTA and FQGNSA. For the CDR3, the DNA is TGTGCCAGCAGCTTAGGGTTAGATACGCAGTATTTT. The encoded protein is CASSLGLDTQYF. The whole variable domain, filled in from reference TRBV7-2 and TRBJ2-3, reads GAGVSQSPSNKVTEKGKDVELRCDPISGHTALYWYRQSLGQGLEFLIYFQGNSAPDKSGLPSDRFSAERTGGSVSTLTIQRTQQEDSAVYLCASSLGLDTQYFGPGTRLTVL.

The sample holds many counts of this clonotype. The chain has TRBV29-1 and TRBJ1-1; TRBD1 might be the D (6 bases). V lost 7 bases to trimming and J lost 4 bases, with 16 bases between them. Looked up from germline, CDR1 is SQVTM and CDR2 is ANQGSEA. There are 13 residues in the CDR3. The CDR3 spells CSAGSGVPTEAFF. In DNA, the CDR3 is TGCAGCGCGGGCTCAGGGGTTCCCACTGAAGCTTTCTTT.

Ten or more counts support this clonotype. J is TRBJ1-1 and V is TRBV5-1; D perhaps matches TRBD1 (6 bases). This CDR3 comprises 15 residues. The V gene lost 6 bases and the J gene lost 3 bases, with 18 bases spanning the gap. Germline loops: CDR1 SGHRS, CDR2 YFSETQ. CDR3 bases: TGCGCCAGCAACGTCGGGGGAGCAGGGGACACTGAAGCTTTCTTT. It translates to CASNVGGAGDTEAFF.

This clonotype was seen once. The chain uses TRBV20-1 and TRBJ2-1; 11 bases match TRBD2. The CDR3 consists of 18 residues. Germline values: CDR1 DFQATT, CDR2 SNEGSKA (reference sequence). The CDR3 loop is CWAPLTLAGGQTSREQFF. CDR3 in DNA: TGCTGGGCCCCCTTAACTCTAGCGGGGGGTCAAACTTCTCGGGAGCAGTTCTTC.

This chain connects TRBV10-2 to TRBJ2-3, with TRBD2 matching 11 bases. CDR3 length: 12 residues. V lost 6 bases, J lost 14 bases, and 7 bases stayed unmatched. CDR1 WSHSY and CDR2 SAAADI come from the germline V gene. Here the CDR3 reads CASSRLAGKRYF. CDR3 bases: TGCGCCAGCAGCAGACTAGCGGGGAAGAGGTATTTT.

This clonotype occurred many times. This chain's CDR3 is CASSLVGVTDTQYF. In DNA, the CDR3 is TGTGCCAGCAGCTTGGTGGGGGTCACAGATACGCAGTATTTT. The V gene is TRBV5-5, the J gene TRBJ2-3; either TRBD1 or TRBD2 may fit D (5 bases each). V was trimmed by 0 bases and J by 2 bases, leaving 7 bases between them. Germline V gene data show CDR1 as SGHKS and CDR2 as YYEKEE (reference sequence). This CDR3 comprises 14 residues.

Many counts were recorded for this clonotype. The V call is TRBV5-6, the J call TRBJ1-1; a weak D match, TRBD1 (6 bases). CDR1 is SGHDT and CDR2 is YYEEEE in the germline V gene. Trimming shortened V by 4 bases and J by 1 base, and 11 bases separated the two germline ends. The CDR3 runs 14 residues. In DNA, the CDR3 is TGTGCCAGCAGCCCGACGGGGGCGAACACTGAAGCTTTCTTT. This sequence encodes CASSPTGANTEAFF. The full variable domain, completed using reference TRBV5-6 and TRBJ1-1, is DAGVTQSPTHLIKTRGQQVTLRCSPKSGHDTVSWYQQALGQGPQFIFQYYEEEERQRGNFPDRFSGHQFPNYSSELNVNALLLGDSALYLCASSPTGANTEAFFGQGTRLTVV.

This clonotype has only a few counts. The J gene is TRBJ2-2, the V gene TRBV4-2, with 10 bases identical to TRBD2. The trim removed 2 bases at V and 4 bases at J, leaving 4 bases unmatched. This CDR3 comprises 16 residues. Germline V lookup: CDR1 LGHNA, CDR2 YNFKEQ. CDR3 loop: CASSQPSGGATGELFF. In DNA, the CDR3 is TGTGCCAGCAGCCAACCGAGCGGGGGGGCCACCGGGGAGCTGTTTTTT.

The CDR3 DNA sequence: TGTGCCAGCAGCCTCGGGACCTACTATGGCTACACCTTC. The encoded protein is CASSLGTYYGYTF. The chain is built from TRBV28 and TRBJ1-2; maybe TRBD1 (5 bases). Per the germline V gene, CDR1 is MDHEN and CDR2 is SYDVKM. This CDR3 contains 13 residues. Trimming pared 6 bases from V and 3 bases from J, leaving 11 bases between.

The V gene is TRBV7-2, the J gene TRBJ2-2; the match to TRBD1 covers 7 bases. The J segment lost 6 bases and the V segment lost 5 bases, leaving 3 bases of the junction unmatched. This CDR3 is 13 amino acids long. CDR1 is SGHTA and CDR2 is FQGNSA in the germline V gene. The CDR3 region has the DNA TGTGCCAGCAGCCCCACAGGGGCCGGGGAGCTGTTTTTT. Its protein product is CASSPTGAGELFF.

This chain joins TRBV6-5 and TRBJ2-1, with D perhaps assigned TRBD1 or TRBD2 (5 bases each). The CDR3 has 14 residues. The germline V and J ends were trimmed by 6 bases and 7 bases, with 16 bases remaining between them. Germline-derived CDR1 and CDR2 are MNHEY and SVGAGI. CDR3 in amino acids: CASSYGTRLNEQFF. CDR3 coding DNA: TGTGCCAGCAGCTATGGGACCCGCTTGAATGAGCAGTTCTTC.

The table lists this clonotype with many counts. V usage is TRBV4-2 and J usage is TRBJ2-3, with D hard to call. Germline CDR1 and CDR2: LGHNA and YNFKEQ. CDR3 length equals 13 residues. Trimming left V 2 bases short and J 3 bases short, with 6 bases between. CDR3 protein: CASSQPSTDTQYF. The CDR3 bases are TGTGCCAGCAGCCAACCGTCGACAGATACGCAGTATTTT.

This clonotype has a count of ten or more. Here the CDR3 reads CAIKHRTGTSTGELFF. CDR3 bases: TGTGCCATCAAACACCGAACAGGGACCTCCACCGGGGAGCTGTTTTTT. This rearrangement joins TRBV3-1 to TRBJ2-2; TRBD1 is a possible D gene (6 bases). Germline-derived CDR1 and CDR2 are LGHDT and YNNKEL (reference sequence). The CDR3 extends over 16 amino acids. The V end lost 10 bases, the J end lost 4 bases, and 22 bases lay between the germline ends.

The chain is built from TRBV5-1 and TRBJ2-6; D uncertain. The V gene's germline CDR1 is SGHRS and CDR2 YFSETQ. Deletions cut 0 bases from V and 0 bases from J, with 4 bases between. The CDR3 covers 15 residues. The CDR3 region is CASSLDRSGANVLTF. The DNA for the CDR3 is TGCGCCAGCAGCTTGGATCGCTCTGGGGCCAACGTCCTGACTTTC.

This clonotype appeared a few times. The chain joins TRBV5-1 to TRBJ2-7; the D gene is possibly TRBD1 (5 bases). Trimming stripped 1 base from V and 6 bases from J, with 14 bases between. Germline V gene lookup returns CDR1 SGHRS and CDR2 YFSETQ. CDR3 length: 14 amino acids. The CDR3 DNA follows: TGCGCCAGCAGCTTGACCGTAGGGGTGGCCGAGCAGTACTTC. Translating gives CASSLTVGVAEQYF.

J is TRBJ2-3 and V is TRBV7-2; TRBD2 matches 13 bases. CDR3 length equals 17 residues. The V and J ends lost 1 base and 2 bases, in that order; junction bases with no gene match: 3. Germline V gene data show CDR1 as SGHTA and CDR2 as FQGNSA. CDR3 amino acids: CASSLVGTSGATDTQYF. For the CDR3, the DNA is TGTGCCAGCAGCTTAGTAGGGACTAGCGGGGCCACAGATACGCAGTATTTT.

The rearrangement joins TRBV5-1 to TRBJ2-5, with 8 bases lining up with TRBD2. J lost 5 bases, V lost 1 base, and 10 bases had no gene match. Germline CDR1 SGHRS, CDR2 YFSETQ. The CDR3 runs to 16 residues. The CDR3 sequence is CASSLRIGGAEETQYF. The CDR3 DNA reads as TGCGCCAGCAGCTTGCGTATCGGGGGGGCCGAGGAGACCCAGTACTTC.

This clonotype was detected ten times or more. V gene TRBV3-1 combines with J gene TRBJ2-5; 8 positions match TRBD2. This CDR3 comprises 13 residues. The J segment lost 5 bases and the V segment lost 4 bases, leaving 3 bases of the junction unmatched. Germline CDR1 and CDR2: LGHDT and YNNKEL (reference sequence). This CDR3 is CASSLRLAETQYF. For the CDR3, the DNA is TGTGCCAGCAGCCTTCGACTAGCGGAGACCCAGTACTTC.

This clonotype was counted between two and nine times. The chain links TRBV7-2 to TRBJ1-4, with D unclear. Germline loops: CDR1 SGHTA, CDR2 FQGNSA. V lost 6 bases and J lost 7, with 18 bases in between. CDR3 length equals 15 residues. Written as DNA, the CDR3 is TGTGCCAGCAGTCGAGGCGGGGATATCGTTGAAAAACTGTTTTTT. Residues: CASSRGGDIVEKLFF.

In its sample, this clonotype was seen a few times. At one end, the junction sequence differs from germline, possibly due to a read error. The chain uses TRBV28 and TRBJ1-3, with D hard to call. From germline, CDR1 is MDHEN and CDR2 SYDVKM. The CDR3 sequence is 12 residues long. The chain's CDR3 is CIVAASGNTIYF. DNA for the CDR3: TGCATCGTAGCCGCCTCTGGAAACACCATATATTTT.

The table lists this clonotype with a few counts. The V and J genes are TRBV5-1 and TRBJ2-5; D is unclear. Germline loops: CDR1 SGHRS, CDR2 YFSETQ. V lost 0 bases to trimming and J lost 2 bases, with 14 bases between them. The CDR3 has 16 amino acids. The DNA of the CDR3 is TGCGCCAGCAGCTTGGAAATCGGGTACTCTCAAGAGACCCAGTACTTC. As protein: CASSLEIGYSQETQYF.

At least ten counts were recorded for this clonotype. V gene TRBV14 combines with J gene TRBJ2-5; D unresolved. CDR1 and CDR2 (germline): SGHDN, FVKESK. The germline V and J ends were trimmed by 4 bases and 1 base, with 7 bases remaining between them. The CDR3 has 13 residues. CDR3 sequence: CASSLQLQETQYF. Written as DNA, the CDR3 is TGTGCCAGCAGCCTACAACTCCAAGAGACCCAGTACTTC.

This clonotype came up many times. The chain has TRBV7-2 and TRBJ2-7; 11 bases agree with TRBD2. CDR3 length equals 15 residues. Germline V gives CDR1 SGHTA, CDR2 FQGNSA. V was pared by 3 bases and J by 3 bases, with 4 bases of the junction left unmatched. The CDR3 sequence is CASSFTSGGHYEQYF. CDR3 sequence (DNA): TGTGCCAGCAGCTTTACTAGCGGGGGACACTACGAGCAGTACTTC.